The present entry profiles one TCR beta chain with its context. The antigen remains unidentified. V lost 6 bases and J lost 0, with 12 bases in between. Germline V gene data show CDR1 as MNHEY and CDR2 as SVGEGT. The CDR3 is 15 residues long. This sample was taken from a study of T cells in Graves' hyperthyroidism and ophthalmopathy. Overall study results and limits: Blood shared most expanded thyroid clonotypes above 0.001.

Uncontrolled infection, other autoimmune disease, pregnancy or lactation excluded patients. On the basis of clinical symptoms, serum thyroxine and TRAb, thyroid ultrasound and orbital computed tomography, diagnoses were made. There were TCR beta CDR3 regions amplified from RNA transcripts. Initially, a first-round RT-PCR of the TCR CDR3 employed the HTBI primer set. TCRdb re-derived calls from the multiplex PCR reads in MiXCR, one entry per CDR3 protein. The table has about 560,000 distinct CDR3 sequences, approximately 16% seen once. The rearrangement uses TRBV6-2 or TRBV6-3 and TRBJ1-3; TRBD1 might be the D (6 bases). The sample consisted of blood. This receptor was taken from a woman between 18 and 29 years old with Graves' hyperthyroidism. Here the CDR3 reads CASRTGDNSGNTIYF. The CDR3 region has the DNA TGTGCCAGCAGAACCGGGGACAACTCTGGAAACACCATATATTTT.